This T cell receptor beta chain is from a study of blood T cells in healthy people across ages. Primed by a sample-barcoded 5' primer and a J-beta primer mix, a second PCR proceeded for 7 to 11 cycles. There were at least 3 million CDR3-containing paired-end reads obtained from each sample. MiXCR, applied by TCRdb to the 5' RACE reads, yields one record per CDR3 protein. The table has approximately 700,000 distinct CDR3 sequences, approximately 31% seen once. Looked up from germline, CDR1 is ENHRY and CDR2 is SYGVKD. This CDR3 contains 13 residues. The study, taken as a whole, reports: Samples with more naive T cells showed higher observed beta diversity. Age showed a roughly linear inverse relationship with TCR beta diversity per million T cells.

The study drew donors from healthy Caucasian individuals in Russia aged roughly 6 to 95. A few counts support this clonotype. No antigen is known for it. A read error is possible here, since a much larger clone lies one base away. The gene calls are TRBV10-3 and TRBJ2-1, with D unresolved. The J call is doubtful: the DNA matches TRBJ2-7 better. The sequence came from an elderly woman in good health. The material sequenced was blood. This chain's CDR3 is CAIRGSSYNEQYF. For the CDR3, the DNA is TGTGCCATCAGGGGGTCCTCCTACAATGAGCAGTACTTC.